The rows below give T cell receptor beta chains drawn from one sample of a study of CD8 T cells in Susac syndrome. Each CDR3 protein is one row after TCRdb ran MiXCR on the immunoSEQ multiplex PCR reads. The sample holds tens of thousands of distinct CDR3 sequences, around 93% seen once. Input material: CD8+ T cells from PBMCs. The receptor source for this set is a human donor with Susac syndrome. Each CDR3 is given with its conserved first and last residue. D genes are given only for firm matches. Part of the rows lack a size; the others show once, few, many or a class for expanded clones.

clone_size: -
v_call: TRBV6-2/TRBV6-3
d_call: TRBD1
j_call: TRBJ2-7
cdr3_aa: CATTMDRAYEQYF
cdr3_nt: TGTGCCACCACAATGGACAGGGCCTACGAGCAGTACTTC

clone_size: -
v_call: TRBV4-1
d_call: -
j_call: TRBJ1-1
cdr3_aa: CASSPGRGSDTEAFF
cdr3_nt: TGCGCCAGCAGCCCTGGGAGGGGGTCGGACACTGAAGCTTTCTTT

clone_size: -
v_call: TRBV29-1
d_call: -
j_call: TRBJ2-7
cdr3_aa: CSAGEGESYEQYF
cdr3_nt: TGCAGCGCTGGGGAGGGGGAGTCCTACGAGCAGTACTTC

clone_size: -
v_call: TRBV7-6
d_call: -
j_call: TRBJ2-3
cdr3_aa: CASSAGGGSTDTQYF
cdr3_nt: TGTGCCAGCAGCGCAGGGGGGGGAAGCACAGATACGCAGTATTTT

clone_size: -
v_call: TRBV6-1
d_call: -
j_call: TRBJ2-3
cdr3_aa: CASSFLGGDTQYF
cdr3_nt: TGTGCCAGCAGTTTCCTGGGTGGAGATACGCAGTATTTT

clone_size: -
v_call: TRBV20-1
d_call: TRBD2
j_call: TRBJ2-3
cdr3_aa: CSATYLAGASTDTQYF
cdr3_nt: TGCAGTGCCACATATCTAGCGGGGGCTAGCACAGATACGCAGTATTTT

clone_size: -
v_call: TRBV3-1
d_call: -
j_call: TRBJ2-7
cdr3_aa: CASSQDGEQYF
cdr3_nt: TGTGCCAGCAGCCAAGATGGCGAGCAGTACTTC

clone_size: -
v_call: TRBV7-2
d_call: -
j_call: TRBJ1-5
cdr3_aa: CASSLMGSNQPQHF
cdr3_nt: TGTGCCAGCAGCTTGATGGGAAGCAATCAGCCCCAGCATTTT

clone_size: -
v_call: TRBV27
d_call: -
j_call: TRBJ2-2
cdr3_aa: CASSTSYRGYTGELFF
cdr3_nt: TGTGCCAGCAGTACTAGCTACAGGGGTTACACCGGGGAGCTGTTTTTT

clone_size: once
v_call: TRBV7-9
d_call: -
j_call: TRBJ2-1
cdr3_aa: CASSLMVGYEQFF
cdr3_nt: TGTGCCAGCAGCTTAATGGTGGGGTATGAGCAGTTCTTC

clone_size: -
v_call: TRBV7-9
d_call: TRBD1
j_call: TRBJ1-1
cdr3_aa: CASSPGQGKNTEAFF
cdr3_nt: TGTGCCAGCAGCCCCGGACAGGGGAAGAACACTGAAGCTTTCTTT

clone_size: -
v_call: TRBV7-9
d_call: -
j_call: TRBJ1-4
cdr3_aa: CASSPRAGKKLFF
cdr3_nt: TGTGCCAGCAGCCCCAGGGCTGGGAAAAAACTGTTTTTT

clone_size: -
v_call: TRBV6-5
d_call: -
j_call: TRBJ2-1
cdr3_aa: CASRVSPSSYNEQFF
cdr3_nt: TGTGCCAGCAGAGTAAGTCCAAGCTCCTACAATGAGCAGTTCTTC

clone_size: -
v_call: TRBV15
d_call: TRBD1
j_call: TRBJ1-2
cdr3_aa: CATSRDYAGGNYGYTF
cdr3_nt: TGTGCCACCAGCAGAGATTATGCAGGGGGCAACTATGGCTACACCTTC

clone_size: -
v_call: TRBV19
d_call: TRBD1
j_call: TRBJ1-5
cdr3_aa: CASSITGTGDPQHF
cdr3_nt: TGTGCCAGTAGTATAACCGGGACAGGGGACCCCCAGCATTTT

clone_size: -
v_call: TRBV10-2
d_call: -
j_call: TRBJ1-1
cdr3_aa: CASSGQAGTEAFF
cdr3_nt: TGCGCCAGCAGTGGCCAGGCGGGGACTGAAGCTTTCTTT

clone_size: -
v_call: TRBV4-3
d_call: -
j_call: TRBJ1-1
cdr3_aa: CASSQDRTMNTEAFF
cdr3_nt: TGCGCCAGCAGCCAAGATCGAACGATGAACACTGAAGCTTTCTTT

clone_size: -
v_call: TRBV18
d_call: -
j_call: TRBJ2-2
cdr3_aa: CASSLGQINTGELFF
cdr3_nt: TGTGCCAGCTCACTAGGACAGATAAACACCGGGGAGCTGTTTTTT